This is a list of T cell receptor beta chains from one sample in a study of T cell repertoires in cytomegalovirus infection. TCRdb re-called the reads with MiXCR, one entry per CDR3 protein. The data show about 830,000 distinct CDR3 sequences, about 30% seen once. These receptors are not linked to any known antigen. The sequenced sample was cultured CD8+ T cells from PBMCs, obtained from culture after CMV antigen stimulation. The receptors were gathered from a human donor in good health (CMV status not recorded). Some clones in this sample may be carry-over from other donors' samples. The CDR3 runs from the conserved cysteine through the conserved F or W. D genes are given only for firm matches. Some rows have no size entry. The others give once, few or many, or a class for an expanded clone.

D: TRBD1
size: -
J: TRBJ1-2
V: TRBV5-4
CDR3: CASSFRRQGYGYTF
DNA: TGTGCCAGCAGCTTTCGTAGACAGGGGTATGGCTACACCTTC

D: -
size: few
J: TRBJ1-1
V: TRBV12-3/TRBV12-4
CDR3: CASSLPLRVETEAFF
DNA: TGTGCCAGCAGTTTACCCTTACGAGTGGAGACTGAAGCTTTCTTT

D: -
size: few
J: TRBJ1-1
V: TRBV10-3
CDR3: CAIKDRNTEAFF
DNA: TGTGCCATCAAAGACAGGAACACTGAAGCTTTCTTT

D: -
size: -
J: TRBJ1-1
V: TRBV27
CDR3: CASSNPVNTEAFF
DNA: TGTGCCAGCAGTAACCCGGTGAACACTGAAGCTTTCTTT

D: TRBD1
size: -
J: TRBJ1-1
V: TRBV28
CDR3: CVSSPRDSPPNTEAFF
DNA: TGTGTCAGCAGTCCCCGGGACAGCCCACCGAACACTGAAGCTTTCTTT

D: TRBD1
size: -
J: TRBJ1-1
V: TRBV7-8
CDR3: CASSWTGAKDTEAFF
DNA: TGTGCCAGCAGTTGGACAGGGGCAAAGGACACTGAAGCTTTCTTT

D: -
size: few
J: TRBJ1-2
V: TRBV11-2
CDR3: CASSLTPGGANYGYTF
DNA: TGTGCCAGCAGCTTAACACCAGGAGGTGCCAACTATGGCTACACCTTC

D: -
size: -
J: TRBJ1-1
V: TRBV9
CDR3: CASSDGGATEAFF
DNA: TGTGCCAGCAGCGACGGGGGGGCCACTGAAGCTTTCTTT

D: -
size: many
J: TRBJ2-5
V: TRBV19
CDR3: CASTNRGPRETQYF
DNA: TGTGCCAGTACCAATCGGGGGCCCCGGGAGACCCAGTACTTC

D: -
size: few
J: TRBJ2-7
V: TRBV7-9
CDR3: CASSLKTYEQYF
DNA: TGTGCCAGCAGCCTCAAAACCTACGAGCAGTACTTC

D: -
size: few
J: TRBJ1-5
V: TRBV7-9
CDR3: CASTNGRADQPQHF
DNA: TGTGCCAGCACCAATGGGAGGGCAGATCAGCCCCAGCATTTT

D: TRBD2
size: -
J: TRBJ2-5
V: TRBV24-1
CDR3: CATSDFGGGIIIKTQYF
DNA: TGTGCCACCAGTGATTTCGGGGGGGGCATTATAATAAAGACCCAGTACTTC

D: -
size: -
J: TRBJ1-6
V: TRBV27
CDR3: CASSPAFTYNSPLHF
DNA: TGTGCCAGCAGTCCGGCCTTTACCTATAATTCACCCCTCCACTTT

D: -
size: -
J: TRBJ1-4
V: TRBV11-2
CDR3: CASSLGGWEKLFF
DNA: TGTGCCAGCAGCTTAGGAGGGTGGGAAAAACTGTTTTTT

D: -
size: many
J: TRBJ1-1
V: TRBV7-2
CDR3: CASSLLQFNTEAFF
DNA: TGTGCCAGCAGCTTGTTGCAGTTTAACACTGAAGCTTTCTTT

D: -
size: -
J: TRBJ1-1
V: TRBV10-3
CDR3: CAITHQGLLSGGGTEAFF
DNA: TGTGCCATCACCCACCAAGGGTTACTTTCCGGCGGCGGTACTGAAGCTTTCTTT

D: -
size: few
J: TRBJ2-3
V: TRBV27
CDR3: CASSLKGPGLYTDTQYF
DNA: TGTGCCAGCAGTTTGAAGGGTCCGGGCCTCTACACAGATACGCAGTATTTT

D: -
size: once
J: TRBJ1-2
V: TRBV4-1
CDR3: CASSRMGGNGYTF
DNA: TGCGCCAGCAGCCGTATGGGAGGAAATGGCTACACCTTC

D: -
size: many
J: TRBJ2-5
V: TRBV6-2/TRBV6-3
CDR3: CASTLPRTVETQYF
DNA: TGTGCCAGCACCCTACCTCGGACAGTCGAGACCCAGTACTTC

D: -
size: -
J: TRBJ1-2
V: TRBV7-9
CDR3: CASSDPTVLYGYTF
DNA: TGTGCCAGCAGCGATCCTACAGTTCTCTATGGCTACACCTTC